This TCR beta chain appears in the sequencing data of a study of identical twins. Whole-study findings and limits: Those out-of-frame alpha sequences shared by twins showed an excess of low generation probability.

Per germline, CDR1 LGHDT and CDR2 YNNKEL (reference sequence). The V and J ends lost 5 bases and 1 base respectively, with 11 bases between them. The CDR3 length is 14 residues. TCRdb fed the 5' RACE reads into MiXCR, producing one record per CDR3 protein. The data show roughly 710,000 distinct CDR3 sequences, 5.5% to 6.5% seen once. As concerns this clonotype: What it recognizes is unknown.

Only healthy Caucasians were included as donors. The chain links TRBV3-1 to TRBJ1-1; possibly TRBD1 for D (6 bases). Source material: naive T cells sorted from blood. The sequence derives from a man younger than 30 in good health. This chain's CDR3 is CASSILDRNTEAFF. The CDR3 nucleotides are TGTGCCAGCAGCATCTTGGACAGGAACACTGAAGCTTTCTTT. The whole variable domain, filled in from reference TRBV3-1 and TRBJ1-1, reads DTAVSQTPKYLVTQMGNDKSIKCEQNLGHDTMYWYKQDSKKFLKIMFSYNNKELIINETVPNRFSPKSPDKAHLNLHINSLELGDSAVYFCASSILDRNTEAFFGQGTRLTVV.